This TCR beta chain was sequenced for a study of blood T cells in healthy people across ages. The CDR3 totals 15 residues. The germline V and J ends were trimmed by 2 bases and 6 bases, with 17 bases remaining between them. Germline-derived CDR1 and CDR2 are SNHLY and FYNNEI. Concerning this clonotype itself: Its specificity is unknown.

Per sample, a minimum of 6.5 million PBMCs were isolated. Sample-barcoded 5' priming and a J-beta primer mix drove a second PCR of roughly 6 to 12 cycles. TCRdb passed the 5' RACE reads through MiXCR, listing each CDR3 protein once. This table has hundreds of thousands of distinct CDR3 sequences, 50% to 60% appearing once. Findings and limits, study-wide: Significant beta diversity loss was already apparent by age about 42, declining roughly linearly.

The chain recombines TRBV2 with TRBJ2-7; maybe TRBD2 (6 bases). Sequencing input: blood. The sequence was collected from a man in his sixties in good health. CDR3 sequence reads: CASSELEEGAGEQYF. CDR3 in DNA: TGTGCCAGCAGTGAACTGGAGGAGGGAGCGGGCGAGCAGTACTTC.